The entry below gives a single T cell receptor (beta chain) sequence along with its context. The sample comes from a study of T cell responses to AZD1222 COVID-19 vaccine. The data were produced by immunoSEQ multiplex PCR, yet TCRdb's version contains in-frame clones alone and is incomplete. The sample consists of under 150,000 clones, about 90% of them appearing once. The V and J ends lost 4 bases and 3 bases, in that order; junction bases with no gene match: 10. This CDR3 is built from 16 residues. The germline CDR1 and CDR2 sequences are MNHNS and SASEGT. The chain is built from TRBV6-1 and TRBJ1-1; 8 bases fit TRBD1. The TCR originated in an adult in good health. The sample here was peripheral blood, taken on day 0 of AZD1222 vaccination. CDR3 amino acids: CASSALGRGLDTEAFF. For the CDR3, the DNA is TGTGCCAGCAGTGCTTTAGGCAGGGGGCTTGACACTGAAGCTTTCTTT.